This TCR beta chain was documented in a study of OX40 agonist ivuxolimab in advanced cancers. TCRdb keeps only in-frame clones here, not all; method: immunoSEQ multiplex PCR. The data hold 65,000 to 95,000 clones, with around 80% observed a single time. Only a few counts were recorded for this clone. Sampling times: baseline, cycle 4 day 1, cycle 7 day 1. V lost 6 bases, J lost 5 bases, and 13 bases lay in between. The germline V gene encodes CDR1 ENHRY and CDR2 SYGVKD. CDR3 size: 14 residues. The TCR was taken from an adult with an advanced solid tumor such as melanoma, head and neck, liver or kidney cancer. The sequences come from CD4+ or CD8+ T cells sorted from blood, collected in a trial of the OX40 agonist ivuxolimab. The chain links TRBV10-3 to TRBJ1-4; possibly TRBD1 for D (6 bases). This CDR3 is CAISRQAGNEKLFF. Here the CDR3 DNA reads TGTGCCATCAGCCGACAGGCAGGGAATGAAAAACTGTTTTTT.